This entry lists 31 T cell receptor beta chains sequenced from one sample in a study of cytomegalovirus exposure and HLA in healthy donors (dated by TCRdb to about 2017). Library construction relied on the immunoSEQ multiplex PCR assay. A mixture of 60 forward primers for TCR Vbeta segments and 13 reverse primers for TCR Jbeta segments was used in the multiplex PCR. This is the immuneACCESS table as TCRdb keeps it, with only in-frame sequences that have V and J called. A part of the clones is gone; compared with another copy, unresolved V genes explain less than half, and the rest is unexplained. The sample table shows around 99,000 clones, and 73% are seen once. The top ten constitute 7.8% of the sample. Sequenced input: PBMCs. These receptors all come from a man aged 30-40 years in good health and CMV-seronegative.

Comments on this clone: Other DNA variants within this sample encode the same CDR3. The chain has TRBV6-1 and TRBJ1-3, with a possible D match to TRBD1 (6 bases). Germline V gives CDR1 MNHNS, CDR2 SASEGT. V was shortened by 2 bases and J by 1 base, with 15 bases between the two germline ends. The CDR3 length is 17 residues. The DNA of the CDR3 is TGTGCCAGCAGTGAAAATTTCGTAGGGGGTTCTGGAAACACCATATATTTT. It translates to CASSENFVGGSGNTIYF.

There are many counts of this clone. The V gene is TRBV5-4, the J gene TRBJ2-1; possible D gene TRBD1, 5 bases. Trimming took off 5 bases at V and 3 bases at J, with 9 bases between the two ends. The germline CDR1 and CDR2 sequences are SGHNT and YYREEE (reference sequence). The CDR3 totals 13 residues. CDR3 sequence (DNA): TGTGCCAGCAGGCTCGACAGCTACAATGAGCAGTTCTTC. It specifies CASRLDSYNEQFF.

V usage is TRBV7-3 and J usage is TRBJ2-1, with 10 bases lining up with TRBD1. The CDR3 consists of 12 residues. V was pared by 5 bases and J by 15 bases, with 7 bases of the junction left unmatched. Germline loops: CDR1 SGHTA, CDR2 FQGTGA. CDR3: CASSPGQGVVFF. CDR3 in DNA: TGTGCCAGCAGCCCCGGACAGGGGGTAGTGTTCTTC.

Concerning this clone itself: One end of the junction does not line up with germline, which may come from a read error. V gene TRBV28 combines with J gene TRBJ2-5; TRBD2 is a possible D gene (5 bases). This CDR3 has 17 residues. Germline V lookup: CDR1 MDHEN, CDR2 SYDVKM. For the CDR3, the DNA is TGTGTCAGCAGTTTAACTCGAGGTAGCGACCTCCAAGAGACCCAGTACTTC. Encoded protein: CVSSLTRGSDLQETQYF.

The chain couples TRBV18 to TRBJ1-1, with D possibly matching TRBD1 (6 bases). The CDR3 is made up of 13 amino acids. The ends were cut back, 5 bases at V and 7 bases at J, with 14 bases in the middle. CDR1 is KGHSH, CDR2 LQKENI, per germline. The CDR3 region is CASSANREGEAFF. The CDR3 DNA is TGTGCCAGCTCAGCCAACAGGGAGGGTGAAGCTTTCTTT.

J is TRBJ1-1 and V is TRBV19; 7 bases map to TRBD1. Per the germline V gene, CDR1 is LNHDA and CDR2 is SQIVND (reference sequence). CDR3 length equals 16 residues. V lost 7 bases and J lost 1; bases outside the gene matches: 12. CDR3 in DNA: TGTGCCAGTAAGAACGCTGCGGGACAGACGAACACTGAAGCTTTCTTT. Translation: CASKNAAGQTNTEAFF.

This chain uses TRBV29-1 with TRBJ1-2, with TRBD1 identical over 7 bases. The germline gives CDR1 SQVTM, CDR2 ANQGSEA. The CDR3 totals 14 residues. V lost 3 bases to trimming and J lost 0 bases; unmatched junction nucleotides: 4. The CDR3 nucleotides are TGCAGCGTTGAGACGGGACAGACTAACTATGGCTACACCTTC. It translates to CSVETGQTNYGYTF.

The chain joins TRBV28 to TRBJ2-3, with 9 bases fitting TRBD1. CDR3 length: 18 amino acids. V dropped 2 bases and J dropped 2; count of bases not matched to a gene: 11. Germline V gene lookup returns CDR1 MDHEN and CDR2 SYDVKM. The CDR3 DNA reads TGTGCCAGCAGTTTAACAGGGGGCGAAGCGGGGACCACAGATACGCAGTATTTT. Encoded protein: CASSLTGGEAGTTDTQYF.

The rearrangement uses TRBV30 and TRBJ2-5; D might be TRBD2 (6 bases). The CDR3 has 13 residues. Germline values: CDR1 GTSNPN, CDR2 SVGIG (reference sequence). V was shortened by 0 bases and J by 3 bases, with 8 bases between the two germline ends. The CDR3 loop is CAWSVGLEETQYF. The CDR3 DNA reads TGTGCCTGGAGTGTGGGACTGGAAGAGACCCAGTACTTC.

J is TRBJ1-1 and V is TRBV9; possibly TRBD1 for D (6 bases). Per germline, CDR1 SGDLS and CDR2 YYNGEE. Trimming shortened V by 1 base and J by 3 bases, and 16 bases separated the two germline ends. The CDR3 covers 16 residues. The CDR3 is CASSVRSESGDTEAFF. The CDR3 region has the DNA TGTGCCAGCAGCGTAAGGTCCGAATCAGGGGACACTGAAGCTTTCTTT.

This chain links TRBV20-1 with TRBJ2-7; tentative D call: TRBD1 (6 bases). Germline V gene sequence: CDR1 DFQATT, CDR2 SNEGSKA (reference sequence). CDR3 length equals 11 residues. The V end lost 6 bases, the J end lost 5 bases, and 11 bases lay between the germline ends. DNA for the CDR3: TGCAGTGCCGGGACAAACCACGAGCAGTACTTC. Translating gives CSAGTNHEQYF.

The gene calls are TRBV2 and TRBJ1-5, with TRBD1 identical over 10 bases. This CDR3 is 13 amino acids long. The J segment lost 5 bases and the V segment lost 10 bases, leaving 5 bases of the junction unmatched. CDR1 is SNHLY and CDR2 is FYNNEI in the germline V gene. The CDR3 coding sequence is TGTGCCATCCGGGACAGGGGCGATCAGCCCCAGCATTTT. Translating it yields CAIRDRGDQPQHF.

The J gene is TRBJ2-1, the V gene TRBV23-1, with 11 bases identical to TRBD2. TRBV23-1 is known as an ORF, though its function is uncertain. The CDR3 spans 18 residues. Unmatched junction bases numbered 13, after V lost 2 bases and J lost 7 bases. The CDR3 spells CASSQSRVAGGPGNEQFF. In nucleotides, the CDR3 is TGCGCCAGCAGTCAAAGTAGGGTAGCGGGAGGGCCAGGAAATGAGCAGTTCTTC.

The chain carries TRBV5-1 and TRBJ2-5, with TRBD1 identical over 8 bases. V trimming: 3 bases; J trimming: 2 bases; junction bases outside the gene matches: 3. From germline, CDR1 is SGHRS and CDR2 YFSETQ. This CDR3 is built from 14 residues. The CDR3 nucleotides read TGCGCCAGCAGCTCCACAGGGGGGCAAGAGACCCAGTACTTC. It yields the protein CASSSTGGQETQYF.

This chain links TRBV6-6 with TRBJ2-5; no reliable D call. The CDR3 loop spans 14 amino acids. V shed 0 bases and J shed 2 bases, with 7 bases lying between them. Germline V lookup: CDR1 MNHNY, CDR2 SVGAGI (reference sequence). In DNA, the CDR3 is TGTGCCAGCAGTTACTCGAAACTGCAAGAGACCCAGTACTTC. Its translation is CASSYSKLQETQYF.

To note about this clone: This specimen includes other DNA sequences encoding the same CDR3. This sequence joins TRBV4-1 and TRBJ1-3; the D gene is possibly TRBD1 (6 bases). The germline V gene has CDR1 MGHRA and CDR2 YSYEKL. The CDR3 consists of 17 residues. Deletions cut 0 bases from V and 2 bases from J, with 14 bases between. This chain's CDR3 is CASSQEPQGPAGNTIYF. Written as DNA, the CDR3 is TGCGCCAGCAGCCAAGAGCCCCAGGGGCCAGCTGGAAACACCATATATTTT.

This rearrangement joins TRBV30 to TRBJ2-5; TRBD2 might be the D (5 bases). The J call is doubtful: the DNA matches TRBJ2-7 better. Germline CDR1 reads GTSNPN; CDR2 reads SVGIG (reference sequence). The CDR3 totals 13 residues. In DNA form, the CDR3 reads TGTGCCTCGGACTCTGGGGTCTCCTACGAGCAGTACTTC. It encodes CASDSGVSYEQYF.

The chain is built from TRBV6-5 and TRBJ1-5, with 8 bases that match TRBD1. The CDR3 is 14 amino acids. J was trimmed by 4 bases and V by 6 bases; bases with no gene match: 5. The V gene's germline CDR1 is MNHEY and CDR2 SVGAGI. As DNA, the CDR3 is TGTGCCAGCAGGAATACAGGGGGGAATCAGCCCCAGCATTTT. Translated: CASRNTGGNQPQHF.

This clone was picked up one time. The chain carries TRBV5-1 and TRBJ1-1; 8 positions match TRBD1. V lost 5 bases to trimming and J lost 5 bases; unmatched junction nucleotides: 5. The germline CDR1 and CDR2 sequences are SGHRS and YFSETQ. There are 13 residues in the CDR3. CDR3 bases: TGCGCCAGCAGGGGACAGGAGCGGACTGAAGCTTTCTTT. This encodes CASRGQERTEAFF.

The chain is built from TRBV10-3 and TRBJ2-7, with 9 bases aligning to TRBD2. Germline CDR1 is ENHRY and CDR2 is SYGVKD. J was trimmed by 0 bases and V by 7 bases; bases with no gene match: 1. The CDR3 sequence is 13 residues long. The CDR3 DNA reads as TGTGCCATCAATAGCGGGAGCTCCTACGAGCAGTACTTC. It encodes CAINSGSSYEQYF.

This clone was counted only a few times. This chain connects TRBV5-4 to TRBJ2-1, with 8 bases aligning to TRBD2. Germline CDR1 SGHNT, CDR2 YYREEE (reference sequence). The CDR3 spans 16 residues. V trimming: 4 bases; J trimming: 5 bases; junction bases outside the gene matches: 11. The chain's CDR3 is CASSPGGWAQDNEQFF. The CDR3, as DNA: TGTGCCAGCAGCCCGGGGGGGTGGGCGCAGGACAATGAGCAGTTCTTC.

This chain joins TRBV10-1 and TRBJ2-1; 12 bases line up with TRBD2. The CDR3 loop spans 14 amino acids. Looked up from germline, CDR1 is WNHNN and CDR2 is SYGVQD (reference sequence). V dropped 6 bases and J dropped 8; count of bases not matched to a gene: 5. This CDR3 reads CASSATSGSDEQFF. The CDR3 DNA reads TGCGCCAGCAGCGCGACTAGCGGGAGCGATGAGCAGTTCTTC.

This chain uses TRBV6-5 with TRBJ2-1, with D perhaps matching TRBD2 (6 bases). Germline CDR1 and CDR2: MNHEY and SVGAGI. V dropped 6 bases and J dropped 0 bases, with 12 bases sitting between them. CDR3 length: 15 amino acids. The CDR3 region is CASRRGSSSYNEQFF. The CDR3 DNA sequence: TGTGCCAGCAGACGGGGGTCTAGCTCCTACAATGAGCAGTTCTTC.

The CDR3 DNA is TGTGCCAGCAGCTCACTAGCGGGACAGGGTAGCTCTGGGGCCAACGTCCTGACTTTC. Residues: CASSSLAGQGSSGANVLTF. The J gene is TRBJ2-6, the V gene TRBV5-5, with D maybe TRBD2 (10 bases). V was clipped by 3 bases and J by 0 bases, with 19 bases between them. Germline V CDR1 and CDR2: SGHKS, YYEKEE (reference sequence). The CDR3 contains 19 residues.

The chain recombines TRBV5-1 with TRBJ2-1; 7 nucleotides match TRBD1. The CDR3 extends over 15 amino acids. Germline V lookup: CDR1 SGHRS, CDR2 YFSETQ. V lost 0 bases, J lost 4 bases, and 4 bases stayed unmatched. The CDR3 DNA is TGCGCCAGCAGCTTGGTAGGACAGGATTACAATGAGCAGTTCTTC. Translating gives CASSLVGQDYNEQFF. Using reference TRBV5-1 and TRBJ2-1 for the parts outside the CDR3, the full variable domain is KAGVTQTPRYLIKTRGQQVTLSCSPISGHRSVSWYQQTPGQGLQFLFEYFSETQRNKGNFPGRFSGRQFSNSRSEMNVSTLELGDSALYLCASSLVGQDYNEQFFGPGTRLTVL.

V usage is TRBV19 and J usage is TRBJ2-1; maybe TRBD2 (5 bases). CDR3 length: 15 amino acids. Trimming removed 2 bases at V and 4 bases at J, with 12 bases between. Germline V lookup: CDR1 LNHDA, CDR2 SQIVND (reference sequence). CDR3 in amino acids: CASSIILSGYNEQFF. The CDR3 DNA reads TGTGCCAGTAGTATAATCCTATCGGGGTACAATGAGCAGTTCTTC.

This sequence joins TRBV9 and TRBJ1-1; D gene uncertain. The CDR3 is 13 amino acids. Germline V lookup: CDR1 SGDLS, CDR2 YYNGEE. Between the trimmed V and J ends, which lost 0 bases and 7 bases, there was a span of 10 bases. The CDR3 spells CASSVVAGDEAFF. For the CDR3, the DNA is TGTGCCAGCAGCGTAGTGGCCGGGGATGAAGCTTTCTTT.

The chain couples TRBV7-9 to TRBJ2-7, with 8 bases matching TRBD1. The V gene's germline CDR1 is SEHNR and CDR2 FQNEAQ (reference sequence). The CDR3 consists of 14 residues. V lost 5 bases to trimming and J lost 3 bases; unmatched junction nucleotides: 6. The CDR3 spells CASSPEGQDYEQYF. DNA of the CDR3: TGTGCCAGCAGCCCAGAGGGACAGGACTACGAGCAGTACTTC.

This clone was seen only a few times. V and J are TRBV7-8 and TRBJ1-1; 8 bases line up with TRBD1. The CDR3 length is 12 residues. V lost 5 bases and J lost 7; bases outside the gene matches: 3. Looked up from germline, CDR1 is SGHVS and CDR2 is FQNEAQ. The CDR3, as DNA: TGTGCCAGCAGCGAAGGGACAGGTGAAGCTTTCTTT. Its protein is CASSEGTGEAFF.

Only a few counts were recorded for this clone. The CDR3 sequence: CAWSGPRAGTGELFF. CDR3 coding DNA: TGTGCCTGGAGTGGACCCCGGGCGGGCACCGGGGAGCTGTTTTTT. This chain joins TRBV30 and TRBJ2-2; D is perhaps TRBD2 (5 bases). The CDR3 runs to 15 residues. CDR1 is GTSNPN and CDR2 is SVGIG in the germline V gene (reference sequence). Trimming left V 1 base short and J 4 bases short, with 13 bases between.

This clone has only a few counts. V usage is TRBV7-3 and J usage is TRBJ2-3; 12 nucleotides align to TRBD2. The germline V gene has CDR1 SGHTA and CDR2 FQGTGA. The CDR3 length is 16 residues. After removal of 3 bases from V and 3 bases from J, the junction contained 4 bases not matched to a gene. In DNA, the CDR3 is TGTGCCAGCAGCTTTGGACTAGCGGGGTTTACAGATACGCAGTATTTT. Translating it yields CASSFGLAGFTDTQYF.